This TCR beta chain came from a study of shared clonotypes between healthy human individuals (TCRdb year 2020). In the study overall: A few men and two women, aged 18 to 49 years, made up the cohort. For each donor, three plates each were used for CD4 naive and CD4 memory, two plates were used for CD8 naive, and one plate was used for CD8 memory. To estimate repertoire size and how much clonotypes are shared between individuals, the study performed deep sequencing of blood TCR repertoires from a few healthy adults. Libraries were prepared and TCR repertoires were sequenced by different laboratories using diverse techniques, in order to increase sequencing depth and limit assay-specific biases. Each donor's leukapheresis produced roughly between about 0.9 and 9.5 billion PBMCs.

About this clone: Its antigen has not been determined. There are no base qualities to consult, and no much larger clone falls within one base.

Looking up the germline V gene (reference sequence) yields CDR1 PRHDT and CDR2 FYEKMQ. Spanning cysteine to phenylalanine, the CDR3 consists of 13 amino acids. The read is trimmed to its CDR3 DNA, 39 bases read in frame from base 1. Trimming takes 5 bases from V and 6 bases from J, and the germline ends sit 14 bases apart. Study-wide findings and limitations: Pairwise subsampling indicated that sequencing depth was expected to affect the degree of clonotype sharing among donors. When several donors were compared, the shared fraction of clonotypes was about 5% for naive CD4, around 3.6% for naive CD8, 2.3% for memory CD4, and under 0.5% for memory CD8. Naive subsets generally had larger estimated clonotype richness than memory subsets. Even with the large sequencing depth, rarefaction of the sorted-subset datasets indicated that sequencing was incomplete. Because the study included only a small number of donors, the genetic and exposure-history diversity represented was limited. Sampling was restricted to blood, and TCR repertoires in tissues likely differ from the TCR repertoires found in blood. Compared with non-shared clonotypes, the clonotypes found in all four sorted-subset donors had higher generation probabilities.

TCR CDR3 regions were amplified from genomic DNA by multiplex PCR using the deep immunoSEQ assay. Genomic DNA extracted from each cell subset was distributed evenly over all wells of several immunoSEQ 96-well plates, and each plate served as one replicate. For sorted subsets, roughly 200 ng genomic DNA, equal to 30,000 to 35,000 T cell genomes, was loaded into each replicate PCR. Purified libraries were quantified with a Qubit 3.0 fluorometer, sized on a Bioanalyzer 2100, and re-quantified with the KAPA Library Quantification kit. Every immunoSEQ 96-well plate was sequenced on a dedicated single-read 150-cycle Illumina NextSeq 550 flow cell. The published analysis was carried out like this. Because the immunoSEQ output included only junctional sequences and no quality scores, the filtering could not be the same as the filtering used for full-length reads. Sequences were annotated with PyIR, a Python wrapper for IgBLAST v1.9, and V/J genes and CDR3 were assigned using IMGT germline references. Reads with weak V/J assignments (E-value above 1e-6), missing CDR3, stop codons, out-of-frame junctions, or ambiguous translated residues were removed. V3J clonotypes were defined by identical inferred V gene, J gene, and CDR3 amino acid sequence. To compute the percentage overlap between repertoires, the number of shared unique clonotypes was divided by the size of the smaller repertoire. Three approaches were used to assess repertoire richness: RTK rarefaction, the Chao1 estimator, and Recon v2.1 estimates of unobserved clonotypes. Generation probabilities were computed with OLGA for all TCRbeta clonotypes obtained by the gDNA method from a handful of donors. Entries here come from immuneACCESS through TCRdb and include only in-frame sequences with V and J called. Some clones fail to appear in such tables; in the studies checked, an unresolved V gene covers under half of the shortfall, and the cause of the remainder is unknown. Clone size and V and J calls were adopted from that table, with D and trimming inferred from the DNA. The sample records roughly 1,500,000 clones, approximately 98.5% of which are singletons. Jointly, the top ten make up about 0.35% of the sample.

The donors were healthy, HIV-negative adults with no recently reported acute infections or vaccinations. Every donor was a Caucasian adult living in Nashville, Tennessee, USA. Magnetic negative selection was used to enrich CD4+ T cells, after which naive cells were positively selected on CD45RA and the negative fraction became the memory subset. After blood collection by leukapheresis, PBMCs were isolated using Ficoll-Histopaque density gradient centrifugation and then cryopreserved in the vapor phase of liquid nitrogen. Purity and quantity of every magnetically sorted T cell population were checked by analytical flow cytometry. Genomic DNA was isolated from every sorted fraction and measured by UV absorbance on a Nanodrop 2000c.

The source material was naive CD4+ T cells sorted from blood. The cell subset or site label on this specimen signifies: CD45RA+ positively selected. This sequence originates from a man younger than 40 in good health. Recombination linked TRBV13 to TRBJ2-7, with no confident D gene call. The CDR3 protein is CASSRTLIGEQYF. The sequence in DNA is TGTGCCAGCAGCCGAACTTTAATCGGCGAGCAGTACTTC. The CDR3 plus the reference TRBV13 and TRBJ2-7 genes for the other parts give the full variable domain: AAGVIQSPRHLIKEKRETATLKCYPIPRHDTVYWYQQGPGQDPQFLISFYEKMQSDKGSIPDRFSAQQFSDYHSELNMSSLELGDSALYFCASSRTLIGEQYFGPGTRLTVT.